Following are 8 T cell receptor beta chains from one sample sequenced in a study of human T cells and chemical hapten exposure. Time point specified: pre-sensitization, week 0. This sample's treatment: therapeutic diphenylcyclopropenone sensitization with weekly scalp DPC. TCRdb ran MiXCR on the RACE reads and lists one entry per CDR3 protein. This repertoire shows 250,000 or so distinct CDR3 sequences, about 7.7% found once; its top ten account for roughly 1.2%. This sample comprised whole blood, obtained in connection with sensitization to the hapten diphenylcyclopropenone (DPC). These receptors originate from a man aged 18 to 30 with alopecia areata. Some clones in this sample may be carry-over from other donors' samples.

This clonotype has at least ten counts. The chain uses TRBV9 and TRBJ1-3; perhaps TRBD1 as D (5 bases). The CDR3 sequence is 15 residues long. The germline V and J ends were trimmed by 3 bases and 0 bases, with 10 bases remaining between them. Per the germline V gene, CDR1 is SGDLS and CDR2 is YYNGEE. CDR3 protein: CASSDRILSGNTIYF. For the CDR3, the DNA is TGTGCCAGCAGCGACAGGATCCTCTCTGGAAACACCATATATTTT.

This clonotype was observed at least ten times. V gene TRBV6-2 or TRBV6-3 combines with J gene TRBJ2-7; TRBD1 is a possible D gene (6 bases). V dropped 6 bases and J dropped 0 bases, with 15 bases sitting between them. The CDR3 spans 15 residues. CDR1 MNHEY and CDR2 SVGEGT come from the germline V gene. The CDR3 bases are TGTGCCAGCAGCCCCCCTGGGGGCGTCTCCTACGAGCAGTACTTC. This encodes CASSPPGGVSYEQYF.

This clonotype has a count of ten or more. This chain joins TRBV27 and TRBJ1-1; D might be TRBD1 (5 bases). This CDR3 has 14 amino acids. The V and J ends lost 3 bases and 2 bases respectively, with 10 bases between them. Germline V gene lookup returns CDR1 MNHEY and CDR2 SMNVEV (reference sequence). DNA of the CDR3: TGTGCCAGCAGTTTCAGCAGGGAAAACACTGAAGCTTTCTTT. This translates into CASSFSRENTEAFF.

This clonotype was seen at least ten times. The CDR3 DNA reads TGTGCCAGCAGCGTAGGGTCCGGACTCTACTACGAGCAGTACTTC. It translates to CASSVGSGLYYEQYF. The J gene is TRBJ2-7, the V gene TRBV9, with D possibly matching TRBD2 (5 bases). Trimming took 0 bases from V and 3 from J, leaving 13 bases between them. In germline, CDR1 is SGDLS, CDR2 YYNGEE. This CDR3 contains 15 residues.

The gene calls are TRBV5-5 and TRBJ2-5; 9 positions match TRBD1. With V trimmed by 3 bases and J by 3 bases, 9 bases remained unmatched. CDR1 and CDR2 (germline): SGHKS, YYEKEE (reference sequence). The CDR3 extends over 16 amino acids. The CDR3 reads CASSSRSGQGKETQYF. In nucleotides, the CDR3 is TGTGCCAGCAGCTCCAGGTCGGGACAGGGAAAAGAGACCCAGTACTTC.

Remarks on this clonotype: At one boundary the junction diverges from the germline segment, which might be a read error. J is TRBJ2-1 and V is TRBV11-2; 10 bases line up with TRBD2. CDR3 length: 15 amino acids. Germline assignment: CDR1 SGHAT and CDR2 FQNNGV. CDR3 in DNA: TGTGACAGCAGCGTCGGGACTAGCGCCCCCAATGAGCAGTTCTTC. Translated: CDSSVGTSAPNEQFF.

This clonotype came up many times. This rearrangement joins TRBV11-2 to TRBJ1-6; possibly TRBD1 for D (5 bases). This CDR3 is 18 amino acids long. From germline, CDR1 is SGHAT and CDR2 FQNNGV. V lost 0 bases, J lost 6 bases, and 18 bases lay in between. The CDR3 sequence: CASSLDRSLGPFNSPLHF. The CDR3 bases are TGTGCCAGCAGCTTAGATAGGTCCCTGGGACCATTTAATTCACCCCTCCACTTT.

The chain links TRBV6-5 to TRBJ1-6, with no clear D. The germline V gene has CDR1 MNHEY and CDR2 SVGAGI. V lost 3 bases to trimming and J lost 0 bases, with 9 bases between them. The CDR3 consists of 16 residues. CDR3 in amino acids: CASSYDGSSYNSPLHF. The CDR3 nucleotides read TGTGCCAGCAGTTATGACGGGAGCTCCTATAATTCACCCCTCCACTTT.